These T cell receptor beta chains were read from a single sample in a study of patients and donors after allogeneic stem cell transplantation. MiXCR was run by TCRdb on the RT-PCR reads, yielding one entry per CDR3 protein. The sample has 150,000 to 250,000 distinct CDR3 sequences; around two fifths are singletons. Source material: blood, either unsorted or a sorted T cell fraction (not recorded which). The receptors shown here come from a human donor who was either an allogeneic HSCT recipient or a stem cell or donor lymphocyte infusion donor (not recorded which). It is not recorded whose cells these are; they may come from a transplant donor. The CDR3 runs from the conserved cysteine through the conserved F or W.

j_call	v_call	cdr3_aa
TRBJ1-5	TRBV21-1	CASRDRGGGNQPQHF
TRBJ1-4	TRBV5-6	CASSSGITNEKLFF
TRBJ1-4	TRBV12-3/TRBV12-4	CASSLNGILKLFF
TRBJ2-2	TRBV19	CASSIAPDRVVTSFGELFF
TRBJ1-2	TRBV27	CASSLGTGANYRYGYTF
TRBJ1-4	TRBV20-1	CSVRTGANEKLFF
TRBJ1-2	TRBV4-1	CASSQEIGRVTEGYTF
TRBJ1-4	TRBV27	CASSPEAAGGEKLFF
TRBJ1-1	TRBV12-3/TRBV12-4	CASSPGQGGISGAFF
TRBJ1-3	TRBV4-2	CASSQEDQQGRNTIYF